The 5 T cell receptor beta chains reported below all come from one sample, sequenced in a study of PD-L1 blockade in urothelial cancer (dated by TCRdb to about 2017). Explained via the paper, the time point label denotes: pretreatment peripheral blood. The library was obtained by the immunoSEQ multiplex PCR assay. Here the immuneACCESS table is served through TCRdb, limited to in-frame sequences with V and J called. Missing clones are a known gap in these copies; in checked studies unresolved V genes cover under half, and the rest lacks a known reason. This sample has more than 85,000 clones in its table, and about nine tenths of those were observed once. About 2% of the sample belongs to the ten largest clones. The source was PBMCs, collected around atezolizumab (anti-PD-L1) treatment. All receptors derive from a man aged 55 to 69 with urothelial cancer.

This chain uses TRBV19 with TRBJ2-3; maybe TRBD2 (7 bases). V was clipped by 7 bases and J by 6 bases, with 20 bases between them. In germline, CDR1 is LNHDA, CDR2 SQIVND (reference sequence). This CDR3 is 15 amino acids long. CDR3 loop: CASKGGGALTDTQYF. DNA for the CDR3: TGTGCCAGTAAAGGTGGGGGGGCGCTAACGGATACGCAGTATTTT. Full variable domain (missing parts from reference TRBV19 and TRBJ2-3): DGGITQSPKYLFRKEGQNVTLSCEQNLNHDAMYWYRQDPGQGLRLIYYSQIVNDFQKGDIAEGYSVSREKKESFPLTVTSAQKNPTAFYLCASKGGGALTDTQYFGPGTRLTVL.

This sequence joins TRBV5-4 and TRBJ2-1; 10 nucleotides align to TRBD2. Trimming took 2 bases from V and 8 from J; bases not matched to a gene: 13. Germline V CDR1 and CDR2: SGHNT, YYREEE (reference sequence). The CDR3 is made up of 17 amino acids. The CDR3 loop reads CASSLGSSSGGADEQFF. CDR3 in DNA: TGTGCCAGCAGCTTAGGGTCATCAAGCGGGGGGGCAGATGAGCAGTTCTTC.

The chain combines TRBV7-2 with TRBJ2-7; D is possibly TRBD2 (7 bases). The CDR3 is 16 amino acids. Between the trimmed V and J ends, which lost 3 bases and 6 bases, there was a span of 21 bases. Germline CDR1 reads SGHTA; CDR2 reads FQGNSA. CDR3 protein: CASSFSSGGAMFEQYF. The CDR3 bases are TGTGCCAGCAGCTTTTCTAGTGGGGGGGCCATGTTCGAGCAGTACTTC.

The chain has TRBV28 and TRBJ1-2; 9 positions match TRBD1. The CDR3 runs to 17 residues. V lost 4 bases to trimming and J lost 7 bases; unmatched junction nucleotides: 16. Germline CDR1 and CDR2: MDHEN and SYDVKM. CDR3 residues: CASSSWGNRDRERGYTF. CDR3 coding DNA: TGTGCCAGCAGTTCCTGGGGAAACCGGGACAGGGAGCGTGGCTACACCTTC.

This clone was counted once. The chain recombines TRBV27 with TRBJ2-5, with TRBD2 matching over 9 bases. Trimming took 2 bases from V and 2 from J; bases not matched to a gene: 3. Germline values: CDR1 MNHEY, CDR2 SMNVEV (reference sequence). The CDR3 length is 15 residues. The chain's CDR3 is CASSLQRGVQETQYF. In DNA, the CDR3 is TGTGCCAGCAGTTTACAGCGGGGGGTTCAAGAGACCCAGTACTTC.